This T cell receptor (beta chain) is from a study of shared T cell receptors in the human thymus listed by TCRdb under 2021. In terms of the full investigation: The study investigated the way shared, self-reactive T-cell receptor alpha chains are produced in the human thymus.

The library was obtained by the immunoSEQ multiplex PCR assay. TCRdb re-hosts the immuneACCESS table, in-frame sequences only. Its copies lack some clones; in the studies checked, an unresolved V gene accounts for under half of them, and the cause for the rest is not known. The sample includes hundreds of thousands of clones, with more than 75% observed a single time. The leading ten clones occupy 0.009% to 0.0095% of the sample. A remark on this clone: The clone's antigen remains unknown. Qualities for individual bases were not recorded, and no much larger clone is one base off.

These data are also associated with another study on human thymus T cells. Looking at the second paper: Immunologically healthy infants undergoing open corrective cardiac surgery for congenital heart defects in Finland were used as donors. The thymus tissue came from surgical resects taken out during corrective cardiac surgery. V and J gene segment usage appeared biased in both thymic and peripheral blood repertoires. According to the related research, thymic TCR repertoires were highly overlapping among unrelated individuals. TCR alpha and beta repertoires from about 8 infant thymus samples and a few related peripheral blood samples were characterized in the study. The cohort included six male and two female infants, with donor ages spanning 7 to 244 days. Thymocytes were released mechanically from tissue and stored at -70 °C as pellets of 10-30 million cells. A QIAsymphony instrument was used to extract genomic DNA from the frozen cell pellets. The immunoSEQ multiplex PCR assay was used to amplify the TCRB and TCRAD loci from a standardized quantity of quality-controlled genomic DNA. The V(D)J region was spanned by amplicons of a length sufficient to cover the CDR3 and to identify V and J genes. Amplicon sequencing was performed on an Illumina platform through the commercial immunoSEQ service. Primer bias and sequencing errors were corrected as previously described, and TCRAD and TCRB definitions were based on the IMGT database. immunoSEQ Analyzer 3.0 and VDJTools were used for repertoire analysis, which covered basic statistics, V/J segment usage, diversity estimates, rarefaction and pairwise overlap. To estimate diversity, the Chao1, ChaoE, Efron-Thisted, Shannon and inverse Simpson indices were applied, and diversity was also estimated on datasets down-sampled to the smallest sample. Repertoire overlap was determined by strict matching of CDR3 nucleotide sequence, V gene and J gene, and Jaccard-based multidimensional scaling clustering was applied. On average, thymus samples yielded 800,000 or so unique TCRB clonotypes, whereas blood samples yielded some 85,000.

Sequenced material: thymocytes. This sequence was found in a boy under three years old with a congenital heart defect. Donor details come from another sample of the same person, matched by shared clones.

The bases read TGCGCCAGCAGCCAAGATCGAGGACAGGGGGCGGCGGGCTACACCTTC. Translation gives CASSQDRGQGAAGYTF. The chain is made from TRBV4-3 and TRBJ1-2; 11 of the junction bases match TRBD1. Spanning cysteine to phenylalanine, the CDR3 consists of 16 amino acids. Only the CDR3 DNA stays, 48 bases, in frame from base 1. Germline trimming: 0 bases from V, 8 bases from J; junction bases outside gene matches: 8. The germline V gene supplies CDR1 LGHNA and CDR2 YSLEER.